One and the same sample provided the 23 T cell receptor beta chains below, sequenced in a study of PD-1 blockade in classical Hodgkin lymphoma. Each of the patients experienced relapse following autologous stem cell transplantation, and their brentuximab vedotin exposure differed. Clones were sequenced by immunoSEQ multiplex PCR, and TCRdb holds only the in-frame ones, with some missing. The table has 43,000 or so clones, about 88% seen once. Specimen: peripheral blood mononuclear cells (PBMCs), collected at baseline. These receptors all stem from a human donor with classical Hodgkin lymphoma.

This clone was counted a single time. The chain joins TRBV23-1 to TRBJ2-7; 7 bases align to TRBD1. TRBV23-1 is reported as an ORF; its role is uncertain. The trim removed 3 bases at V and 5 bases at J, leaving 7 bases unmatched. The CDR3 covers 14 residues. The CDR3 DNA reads TGCGCCAGCAGTCACTCACAGGGGAACGACGAGCAGTACTTC. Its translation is CASSHSQGNDEQYF.

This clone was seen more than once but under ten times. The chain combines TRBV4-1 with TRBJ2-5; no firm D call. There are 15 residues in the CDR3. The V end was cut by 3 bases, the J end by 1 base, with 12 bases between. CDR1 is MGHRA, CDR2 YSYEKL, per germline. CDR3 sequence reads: CASSHAPRSQETQYF. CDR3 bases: TGCGCCAGCAGCCACGCACCACGCTCCCAAGAGACCCAGTACTTC.

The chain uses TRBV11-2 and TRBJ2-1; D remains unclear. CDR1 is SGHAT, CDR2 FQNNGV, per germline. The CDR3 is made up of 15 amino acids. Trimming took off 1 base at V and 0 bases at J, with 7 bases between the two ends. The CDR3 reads CASSLGRPSYNEQFF. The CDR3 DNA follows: TGTGCCAGCAGCTTAGGTCGGCCCTCCTACAATGAGCAGTTCTTC.

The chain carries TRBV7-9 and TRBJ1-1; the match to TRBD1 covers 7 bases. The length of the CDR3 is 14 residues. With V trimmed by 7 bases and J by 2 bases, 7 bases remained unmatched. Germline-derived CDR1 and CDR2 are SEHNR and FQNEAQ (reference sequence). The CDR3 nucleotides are TGTGCCAGCATGAGGGGGCGTGAAAACACTGAAGCTTTCTTT. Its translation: CASMRGRENTEAFF.

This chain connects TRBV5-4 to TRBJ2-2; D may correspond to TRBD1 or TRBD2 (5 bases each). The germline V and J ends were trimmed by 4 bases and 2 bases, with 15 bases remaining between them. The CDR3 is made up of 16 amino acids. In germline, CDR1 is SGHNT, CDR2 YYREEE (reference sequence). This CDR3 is CASSKGTAANTGELFF. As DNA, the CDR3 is TGTGCCAGCAGCAAAGGGACGGCGGCTAACACCGGGGAGCTGTTTTTT. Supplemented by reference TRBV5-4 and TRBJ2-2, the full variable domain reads ETGVTQSPTHLIKTRGQQVTLRCSSQSGHNTVSWYQQALGQGPQFIFQYYREEENGRGNFPPRFSGLQFPNYSSELNVNALELDDSALYLCASSKGTAANTGELFFGEGSRLTVL.

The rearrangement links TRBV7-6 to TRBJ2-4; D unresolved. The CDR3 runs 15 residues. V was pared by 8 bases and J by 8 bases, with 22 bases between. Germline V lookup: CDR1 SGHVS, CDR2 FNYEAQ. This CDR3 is CASAPALDGMDIQYF. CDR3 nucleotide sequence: TGTGCCAGCGCCCCGGCGTTGGACGGCATGGACATTCAGTACTTC.

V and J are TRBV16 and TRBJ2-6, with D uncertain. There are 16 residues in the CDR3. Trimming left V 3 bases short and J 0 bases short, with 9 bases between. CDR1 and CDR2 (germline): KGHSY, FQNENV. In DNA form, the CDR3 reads TGTGCCAGCAGCCACCACAGAGTCTCTGGGGCCAACGTCCTGACTTTC. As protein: CASSHHRVSGANVLTF.

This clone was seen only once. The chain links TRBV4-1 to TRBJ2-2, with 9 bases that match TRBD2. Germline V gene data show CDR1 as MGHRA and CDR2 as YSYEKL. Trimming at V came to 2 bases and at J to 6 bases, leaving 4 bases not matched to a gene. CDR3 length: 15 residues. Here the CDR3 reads CASSQSGRYSGELFF. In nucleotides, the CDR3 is TGCGCCAGCAGCCAAAGCGGGAGGTATTCCGGGGAGCTGTTTTTT.

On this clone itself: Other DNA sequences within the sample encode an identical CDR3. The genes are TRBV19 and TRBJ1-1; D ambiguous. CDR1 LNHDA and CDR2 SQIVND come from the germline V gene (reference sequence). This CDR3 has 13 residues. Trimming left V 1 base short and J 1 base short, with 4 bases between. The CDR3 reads CASSIGGNTEAFF. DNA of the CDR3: TGTGCCAGTAGTATAGGGGGGAACACTGAAGCTTTCTTT.

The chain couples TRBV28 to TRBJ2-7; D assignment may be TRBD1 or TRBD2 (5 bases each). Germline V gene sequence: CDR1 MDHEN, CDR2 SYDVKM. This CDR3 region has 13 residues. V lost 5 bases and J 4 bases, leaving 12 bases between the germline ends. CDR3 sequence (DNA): TGTGCCAGCAGTCCGGGGCCAGGATACGAGCAGTACTTC. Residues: CASSPGPGYEQYF.

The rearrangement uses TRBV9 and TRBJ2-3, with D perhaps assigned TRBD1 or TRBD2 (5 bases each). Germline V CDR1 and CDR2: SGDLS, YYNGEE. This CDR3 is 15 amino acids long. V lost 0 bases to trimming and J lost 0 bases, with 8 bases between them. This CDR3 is CASSVVGTSTDTQYF. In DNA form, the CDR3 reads TGTGCCAGCAGCGTAGTCGGGACCAGCACAGATACGCAGTATTTT. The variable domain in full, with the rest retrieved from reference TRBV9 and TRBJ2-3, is DSGVTQTPKHLITATGQRVTLRCSPRSGDLSVYWYQQSLDQGLQFLIQYYNGEERAKGNILERFSAQQFPDLHSELNLSSLELGDSALYFCASSVVGTSTDTQYFGPGTRLTVL.

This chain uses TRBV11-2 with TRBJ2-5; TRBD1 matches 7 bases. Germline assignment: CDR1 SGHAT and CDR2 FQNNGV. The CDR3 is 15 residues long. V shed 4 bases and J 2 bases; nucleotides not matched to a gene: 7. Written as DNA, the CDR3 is TGTGCCAGCAGCTATATTGGGACAGTTCAAGAGACCCAGTACTTC. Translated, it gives CASSYIGTVQETQYF.

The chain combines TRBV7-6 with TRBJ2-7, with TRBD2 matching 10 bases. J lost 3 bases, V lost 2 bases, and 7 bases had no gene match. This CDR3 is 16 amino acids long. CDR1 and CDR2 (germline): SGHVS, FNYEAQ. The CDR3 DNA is TGTGCCAGCAGCTTACCCCGGAGCGGGGGGGGCTACGAGCAGTACTTC. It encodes CASSLPRSGGGYEQYF.

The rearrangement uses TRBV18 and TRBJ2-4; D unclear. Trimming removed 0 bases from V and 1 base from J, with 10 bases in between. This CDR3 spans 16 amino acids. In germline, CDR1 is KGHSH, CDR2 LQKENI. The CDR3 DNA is TGTGCCAGCTCACCACCGGACGGATGGGCCAAAAACATTCAGTACTTC. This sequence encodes CASSPPDGWAKNIQYF. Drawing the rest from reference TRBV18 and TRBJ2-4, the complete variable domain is NAGVMQNPRHLVRRRGQEARLRCSPMKGHSHVYWYRQLPEEGLKFMVYLQKENIIDESGMPKERFSAEFPKEGPSILRIQQVVRGDSAAYFCASSPPDGWAKNIQYFGAGTRLSVL.

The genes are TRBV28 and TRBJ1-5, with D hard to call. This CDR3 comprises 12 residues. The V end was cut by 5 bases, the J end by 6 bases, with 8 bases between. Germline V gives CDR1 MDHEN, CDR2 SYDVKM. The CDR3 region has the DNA TGTGCCAGCAGTCTCGGAAGTCAGCCCCAGCATTTT. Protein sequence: CASSLGSQPQHF.

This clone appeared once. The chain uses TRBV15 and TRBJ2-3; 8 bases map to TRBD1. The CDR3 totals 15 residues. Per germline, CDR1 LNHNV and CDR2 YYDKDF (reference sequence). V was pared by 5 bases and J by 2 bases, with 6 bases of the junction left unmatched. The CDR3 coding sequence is TGTGCCACCAGCCCCCGGACAGGGATCACAGATACGCAGTATTTT. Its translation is CATSPRTGITDTQYF.

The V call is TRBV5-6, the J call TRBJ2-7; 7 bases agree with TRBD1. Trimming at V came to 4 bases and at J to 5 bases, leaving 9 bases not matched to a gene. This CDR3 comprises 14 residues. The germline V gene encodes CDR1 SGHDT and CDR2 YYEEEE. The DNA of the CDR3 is TGTGCCAGCAGCCCCCGGAACAGGGGCCACGAGCAGTACTTC. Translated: CASSPRNRGHEQYF.

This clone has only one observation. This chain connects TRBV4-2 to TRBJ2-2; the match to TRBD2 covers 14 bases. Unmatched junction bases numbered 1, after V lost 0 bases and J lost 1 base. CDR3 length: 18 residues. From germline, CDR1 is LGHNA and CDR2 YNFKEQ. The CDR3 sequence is CASSQETSGRENTGELFF. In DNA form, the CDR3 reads TGTGCCAGCAGCCAAGAGACTAGCGGGAGGGAGAACACCGGGGAGCTGTTTTTT.

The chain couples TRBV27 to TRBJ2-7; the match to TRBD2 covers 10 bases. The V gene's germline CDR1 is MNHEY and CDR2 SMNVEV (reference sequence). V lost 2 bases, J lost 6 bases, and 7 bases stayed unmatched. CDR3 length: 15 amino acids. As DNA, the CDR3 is TGTGCCAGCAGTTTAGGACTAGCGGCTTATAGCGAGCAGTACTTC. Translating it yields CASSLGLAAYSEQYF.

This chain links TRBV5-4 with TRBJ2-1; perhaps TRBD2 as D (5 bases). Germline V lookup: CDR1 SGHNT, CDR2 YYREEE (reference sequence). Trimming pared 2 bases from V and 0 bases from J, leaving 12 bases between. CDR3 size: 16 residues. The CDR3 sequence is CASSLERVSSYNEQFF. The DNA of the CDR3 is TGTGCCAGCAGCTTAGAGAGGGTAAGCTCCTACAATGAGCAGTTCTTC.

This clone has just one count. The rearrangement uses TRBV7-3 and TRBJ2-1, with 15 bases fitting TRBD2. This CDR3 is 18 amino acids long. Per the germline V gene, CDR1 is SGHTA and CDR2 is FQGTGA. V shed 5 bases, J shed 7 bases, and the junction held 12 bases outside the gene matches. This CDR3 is CASSPGLAGGPSWNEQFF. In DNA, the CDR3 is TGTGCCAGCAGCCCCGGACTAGCGGGAGGGCCCTCTTGGAATGAGCAGTTCTTC. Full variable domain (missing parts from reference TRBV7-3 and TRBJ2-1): GAGVSQTPSNKVTEKGKYVELRCDPISGHTALYWYRQSLGQGPEFLIYFQGTGAADDSGLPNDRFFAVRPEGSVSTLKIQRTERGDSAVYLCASSPGLAGGPSWNEQFFGPGTRLTVL.

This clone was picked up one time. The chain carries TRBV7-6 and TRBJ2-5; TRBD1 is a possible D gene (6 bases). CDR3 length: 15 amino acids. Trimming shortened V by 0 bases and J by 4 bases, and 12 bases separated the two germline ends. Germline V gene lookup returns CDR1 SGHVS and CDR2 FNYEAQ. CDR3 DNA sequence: TGTGCCAGCAGCTTAGCCACAGGGATTCTAGAGACCCAGTACTTC. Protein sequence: CASSLATGILETQYF.

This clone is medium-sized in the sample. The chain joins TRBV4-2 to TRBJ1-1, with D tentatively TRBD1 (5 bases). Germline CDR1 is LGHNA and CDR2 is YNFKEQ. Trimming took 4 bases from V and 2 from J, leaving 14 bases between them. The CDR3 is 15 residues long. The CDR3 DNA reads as TGTGCCAGCAGCCCAATAGGGACGGCCAACACTGAAGCTTTCTTT. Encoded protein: CASSPIGTANTEAFF.